Here is one TCR beta chain with its context. The data were obtained in a study of graft-versus-host responses after intestinal transplantation. The assay was immunoSEQ multiplex PCR, and TCRdb's table has in-frame clones only and misses some. The sample has 15,000 or so clones; around 29% are singletons. This specimen consisted of alloreactive CD4+ T cells from a mixed lymphocyte reaction culture, obtained before intestinal transplant. Subset: CFSE-low proliferating T cells sorted from roughly six-day pre-transplant mixed lymphocyte reaction (GvH or HvG direction). The source of this sequence is a human patient who received an intestinal transplant.

The CDR3 sequence: CASSPQGDTQYF. The CDR3 nucleotides are TGTGCCAGCAGTCCACAAGGGGATACGCAGTATTTT. V gene TRBV28 combines with J gene TRBJ2-3; no definite D call. CDR3 size: 12 residues. The germline CDR1 and CDR2 sequences are MDHEN and SYDVKM. Trimming removed 5 bases from V and 6 bases from J, with 9 bases in between. The full variable domain, in which reference TRBV28 and TRBJ2-3 provide the parts outside the CDR3, is DVKVTQSSRYLVKRTGEKVFLECVQDMDHENMFWYRQDPGLGLRLIYFSYDVKMKEKGDIPEGYSVSREKKERFSLILESASTNQTSMYLCASSPQGDTQYFGPGTRLTVL.